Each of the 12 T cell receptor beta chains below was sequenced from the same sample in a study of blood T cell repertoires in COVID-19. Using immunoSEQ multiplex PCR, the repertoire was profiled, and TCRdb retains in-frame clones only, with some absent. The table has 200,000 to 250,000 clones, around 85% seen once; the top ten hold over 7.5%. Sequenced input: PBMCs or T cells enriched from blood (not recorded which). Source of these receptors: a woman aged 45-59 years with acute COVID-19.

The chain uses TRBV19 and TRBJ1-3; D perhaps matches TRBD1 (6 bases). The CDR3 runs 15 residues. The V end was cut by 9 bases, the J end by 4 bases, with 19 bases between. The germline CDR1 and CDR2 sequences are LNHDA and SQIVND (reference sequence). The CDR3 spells CASRRAGAQGNTIYF. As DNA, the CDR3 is TGTGCCAGCCGGCGGGCAGGGGCGCAAGGAAACACCATATATTTT.

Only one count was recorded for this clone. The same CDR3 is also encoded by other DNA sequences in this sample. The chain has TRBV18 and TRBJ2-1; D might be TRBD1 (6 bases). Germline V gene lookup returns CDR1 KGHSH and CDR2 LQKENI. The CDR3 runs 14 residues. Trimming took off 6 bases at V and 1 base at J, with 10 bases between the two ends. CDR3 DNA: TGTGCCAGCTCCCCAGGGACATCCTACAATGAGCAGTTCTTC. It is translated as CASSPGTSYNEQFF.

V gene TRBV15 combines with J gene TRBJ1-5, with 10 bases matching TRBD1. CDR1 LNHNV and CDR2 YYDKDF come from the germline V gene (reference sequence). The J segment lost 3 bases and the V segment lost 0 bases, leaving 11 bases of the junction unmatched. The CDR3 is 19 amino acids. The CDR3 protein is CATSREIRDRGSFNQPQHF. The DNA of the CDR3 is TGTGCCACCAGCAGAGAGATCCGGGACAGGGGTTCGTTCAATCAGCCCCAGCATTTT.

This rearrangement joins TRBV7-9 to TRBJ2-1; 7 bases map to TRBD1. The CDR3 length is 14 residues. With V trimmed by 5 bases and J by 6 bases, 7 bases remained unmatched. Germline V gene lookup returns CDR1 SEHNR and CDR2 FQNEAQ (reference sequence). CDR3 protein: CASSVWTGSNEQFF. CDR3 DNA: TGTGCCAGCAGCGTGTGGACAGGTAGCAATGAGCAGTTCTTC.

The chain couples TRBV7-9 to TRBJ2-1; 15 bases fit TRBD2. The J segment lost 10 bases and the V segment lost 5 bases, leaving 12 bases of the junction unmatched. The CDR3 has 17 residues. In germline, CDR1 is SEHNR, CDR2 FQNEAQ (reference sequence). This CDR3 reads CASSAGTSGGRRGEQFF. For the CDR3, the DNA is TGTGCCAGCAGCGCCGGGACTAGCGGGGGGCGCCGAGGCGAGCAGTTCTTC.

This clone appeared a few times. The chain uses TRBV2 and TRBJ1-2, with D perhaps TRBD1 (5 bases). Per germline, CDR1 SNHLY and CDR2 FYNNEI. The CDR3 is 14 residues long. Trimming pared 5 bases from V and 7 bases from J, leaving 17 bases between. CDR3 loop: CASSPPTEAIGYTF. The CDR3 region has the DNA TGTGCCAGCAGTCCACCGACAGAAGCGATTGGCTACACCTTC.

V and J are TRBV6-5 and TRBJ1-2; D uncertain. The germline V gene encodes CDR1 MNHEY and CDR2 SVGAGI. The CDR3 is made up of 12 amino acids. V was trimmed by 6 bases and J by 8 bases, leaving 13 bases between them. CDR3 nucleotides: TGTGCCAGCAGCTACCGCCCGGGGGGCTACACCTTC. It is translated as CASSYRPGGYTF.

The CDR3 loop is CASSARQGKVYGYTF. Here the CDR3 DNA reads TGTGCCAGCAGTGCCCGACAGGGGAAAGTCTATGGCTACACCTTC. The rearrangement joins TRBV27 to TRBJ1-2, with 8 bases lining up with TRBD1. Germline V gene lookup returns CDR1 MNHEY and CDR2 SMNVEV (reference sequence). The CDR3 spans 15 residues. The trim removed 5 bases at V and 4 bases at J, leaving 9 bases unmatched.

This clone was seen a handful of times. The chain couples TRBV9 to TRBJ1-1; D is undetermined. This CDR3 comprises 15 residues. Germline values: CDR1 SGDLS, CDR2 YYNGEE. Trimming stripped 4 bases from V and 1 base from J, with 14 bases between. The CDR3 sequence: CASSPFGQGNTEAFF. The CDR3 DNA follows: TGTGCCAGCAGCCCGTTTGGGCAAGGGAACACTGAAGCTTTCTTT.

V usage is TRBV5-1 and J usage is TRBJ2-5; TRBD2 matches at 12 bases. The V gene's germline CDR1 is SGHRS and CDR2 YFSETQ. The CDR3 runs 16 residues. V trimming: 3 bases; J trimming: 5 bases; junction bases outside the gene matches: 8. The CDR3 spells CASSSYGTSGLETQYF. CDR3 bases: TGCGCCAGCAGCTCCTATGGGACTAGCGGGCTGGAGACCCAGTACTTC.

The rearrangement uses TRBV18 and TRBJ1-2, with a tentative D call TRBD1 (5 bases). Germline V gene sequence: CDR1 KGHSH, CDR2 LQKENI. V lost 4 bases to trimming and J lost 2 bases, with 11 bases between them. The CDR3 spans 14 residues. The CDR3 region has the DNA TGTGCCAGCTCACTACAAGGGGCGAACTATGGCTACACCTTC. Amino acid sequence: CASSLQGANYGYTF.

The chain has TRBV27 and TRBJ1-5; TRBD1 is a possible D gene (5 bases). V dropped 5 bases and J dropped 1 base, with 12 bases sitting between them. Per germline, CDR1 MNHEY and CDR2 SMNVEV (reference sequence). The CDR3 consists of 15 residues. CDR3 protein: CASSRREGSNQPQHF. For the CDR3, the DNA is TGTGCCAGCAGTCGCAGGGAGGGGAGCAATCAGCCCCAGCATTTT.